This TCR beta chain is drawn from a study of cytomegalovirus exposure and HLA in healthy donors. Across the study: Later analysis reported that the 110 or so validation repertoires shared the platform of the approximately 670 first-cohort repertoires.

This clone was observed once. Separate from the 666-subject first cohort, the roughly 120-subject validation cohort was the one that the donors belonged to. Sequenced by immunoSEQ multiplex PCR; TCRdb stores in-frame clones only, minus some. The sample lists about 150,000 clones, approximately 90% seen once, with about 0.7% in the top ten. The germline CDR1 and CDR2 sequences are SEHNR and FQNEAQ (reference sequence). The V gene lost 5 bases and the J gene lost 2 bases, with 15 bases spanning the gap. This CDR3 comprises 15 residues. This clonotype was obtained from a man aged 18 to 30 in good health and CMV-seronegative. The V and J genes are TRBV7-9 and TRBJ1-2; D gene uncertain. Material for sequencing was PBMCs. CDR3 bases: TGTGCCAGCAGCACCAGACATTTTGGGAACTATGGCTACACCTTC. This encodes CASSTRHFGNYGYTF.